One and the same sample provided the 12 T cell receptor beta chains below, sequenced in a study of blood T cell repertoires in COVID-19. Measured with immunoSEQ multiplex PCR; TCRdb has only the in-frame clones, and not every one. The sample has 400,000 or so clones, 89% seen once. Sequencing used peripheral blood. All receptors come from a woman aged 35 to 49 with COVID-19, enrolled during active disease.

Here the CDR3 DNA reads TGTGCCACCCTCGGGGCAGGGGGGCCAGAGACCCAGTACTTC. This gives the protein CATLGAGGPETQYF. The chain combines TRBV10-3 with TRBJ2-5; D possibly corresponds to TRBD1 (7 bases). The CDR3 totals 14 residues. CDR1 and CDR2 from the germline V gene are ENHRY and SYGVKD. Trimming took off 10 bases at V and 4 bases at J, with 19 bases between the two ends.

The rearrangement joins TRBV7-2 to TRBJ1-5, with D uncertain. In germline, CDR1 is SGHTA, CDR2 FQGNSA. The CDR3 length is 15 residues. V lost 0 bases to trimming and J lost 5 bases, with 11 bases between them. DNA of the CDR3: TGTGCCAGCAGCTTAGCGAGGGAGGGATATCAGCCCCAGCATTTT. It is translated as CASSLAREGYQPQHF.

This clone was recorded a few times. The chain employs TRBV25-1 and TRBJ1-5, with D unclear. The CDR3 is 14 amino acids. Per germline, CDR1 MGHDK and CDR2 SYGVNS. V lost 3 bases and J lost 4, with 10 bases in between. DNA of the CDR3: TGTGCCAGCAGTGATAGTAGTACTAATCAGCCCCAGCATTTT. Residues: CASSDSSTNQPQHF.

The chain carries TRBV2 and TRBJ1-1; no clear D. V was cut by 3 bases and J by 4 bases, with 9 bases left in between. This CDR3 contains 13 residues. CDR1 and CDR2 from the germline V gene are SNHLY and FYNNEI. CDR3 loop: CASSDTSSTEAFF. CDR3 sequence (DNA): TGTGCCAGCAGTGACACCTCGAGCACTGAAGCTTTCTTT.

The rearrangement links TRBV6-5 to TRBJ1-1; TRBD1 matches 8 bases. This CDR3 has 15 amino acids. J was trimmed by 1 base and V by 6 bases; bases with no gene match: 7. Germline V lookup: CDR1 MNHEY, CDR2 SVGAGI. This chain's CDR3 is CASRSDRAWNTEAFF. CDR3 in DNA: TGTGCCAGCAGGTCGGACAGGGCTTGGAACACTGAAGCTTTCTTT.

CDR3 region: CASSLGAHQNSNQPQHF. As DNA, the CDR3 is TGTGCCAGCAGCTTAGGGGCCCACCAGAATAGCAATCAGCCCCAGCATTTT. The chain recombines TRBV7-8 with TRBJ1-5; D is uncertain. Germline V lookup: CDR1 SGHVS, CDR2 FQNEAQ. Trimming removed 1 base from V and 0 bases from J, with 13 bases in between. The CDR3 totals 17 residues.

This rearrangement joins TRBV5-1 to TRBJ1-4; no firm D call. The V gene lost 7 bases and the J gene lost 5 bases, with 18 bases spanning the gap. Germline loops: CDR1 SGHRS, CDR2 YFSETQ. The CDR3 extends over 15 amino acids. CDR3 sequence (DNA): TGCGCCAGCGCCAACTTGGAGGCGATCAATGAAAAACTGTTTTTT. Amino acids: CASANLEAINEKLFF.

CDR3 loop: CASRDRRGSNTEAFF. CDR3 nucleotide sequence: TGTGCCAGCAGAGATCGCAGGGGCTCGAACACTGAAGCTTTCTTT. The rearrangement uses TRBV28 and TRBJ1-1; possibly TRBD1 for D (6 bases). The V and J ends lost 6 bases and 1 base respectively, with 15 bases between them. The CDR3 spans 15 residues. Germline lookup yields CDR1 MDHEN and CDR2 SYDVKM.

The gene calls are TRBV7-8 and TRBJ2-5; tentative D call: TRBD1 (6 bases). Germline CDR1 is SGHVS and CDR2 is FQNEAQ. The CDR3 spans 16 residues. Between the trimmed V and J ends, which lost 0 bases and 0 bases, there was a span of 11 bases. Here the CDR3 DNA reads TGTGCCAGCAGCTTAGCGGTCGGACAGAACCAAGAGACCCAGTACTTC. It yields the protein CASSLAVGQNQETQYF.

This chain uses TRBV15 with TRBJ2-3, with a possible D match to TRBD1 (6 bases). The CDR3 has 12 amino acids. V lost 8 bases and J lost 5, with 11 bases in between. Germline lookup yields CDR1 LNHNV and CDR2 YYDKDF (reference sequence). The CDR3 spells CATDQGGDTQYF. DNA of the CDR3: TGTGCCACCGATCAAGGGGGAGATACGCAGTATTTT.

The genes are TRBV7-6 and TRBJ2-7; TRBD2 might be the D (7 bases). V was clipped by 10 bases and J by 7 bases, with 20 bases between them. This CDR3 is 13 amino acids long. CDR1 is SGHVS and CDR2 is FNYEAQ in the germline V gene. The CDR3 region has the DNA TGTGCCATCGGAAACGGGGGGCTCAGGGAGCAGTACTTC. It is translated as CAIGNGGLREQYF.

This chain connects TRBV30 to TRBJ1-5; D may be TRBD1 (5 bases). V was pared by 2 bases and J by 8 bases, with 13 bases between. Germline CDR1 is GTSNPN and CDR2 is SVGIG (reference sequence). This CDR3 region has 13 residues. CDR3: CAWSTGRPEPQHF. In nucleotides, the CDR3 is TGTGCCTGGAGTACAGGACGGCCTGAGCCCCAGCATTTT.